Listed here are 4 T cell receptor beta chains from one sample, sequenced in a study of blood T cell repertoires in COVID-19. TCRdb's table, derived via immunoSEQ multiplex PCR, lists solely in-frame clones and lacks some. Of about 130,000 clones in the sample, about 80% were seen once. Input material: peripheral blood. These receptors were taken from a woman in her forties or fifties with acute or convalescent COVID-19.

This chain links TRBV6-5 with TRBJ1-5; TRBD1 is a possible D gene (5 bases). CDR3 length: 12 amino acids. CDR1 and CDR2 (germline): MNHEY, SVGAGI. Trimming removed 8 bases at V and 3 bases at J, with 8 bases between. CDR3 region: CASGQYNQPQHF. The CDR3 DNA is TGTGCCAGCGGACAATACAATCAGCCCCAGCATTTT.

The gene calls are TRBV5-1 and TRBJ2-1; 9 bases match TRBD2. Looked up from germline, CDR1 is SGHRS and CDR2 is YFSETQ. The CDR3 has 14 amino acids. V lost 1 base, J lost 7 bases, and 3 bases stayed unmatched. CDR3 protein: CASSLRGGENEQFF. The CDR3 DNA sequence: TGCGCCAGCAGCTTGCGCGGGGGGGAAAATGAGCAGTTCTTC.

This clone was counted a few times. The V gene is TRBV3-1 (or the pseudogene TRBV3-2), the J gene TRBJ2-7, with 12 bases fitting TRBD2. The germline CDR1 and CDR2 sequences are LGHDT and YNNKEL (reference sequence). The CDR3 runs 16 residues. The V and J ends lost 4 bases and 4 bases, in that order; junction bases with no gene match: 8. The CDR3 DNA follows: TGTGCCAGCAGCCTAGGCTCTAGCGGGGGGGCTTACGAGCAGTACTTC. Amino acid sequence: CASSLGSSGGAYEQYF.

The gene calls are TRBV4-1 and TRBJ1-6; 12 bases line up with TRBD1. The CDR3 spans 20 residues. The germline CDR1 and CDR2 sequences are MGHRA and YSYEKL. The J segment lost 6 bases and the V segment lost 2 bases, leaving 14 bases of the junction unmatched. The CDR3 bases are TGCGCCAGCAGCCAAATCCCGGGACAGGGGGCGGCCACACCTAATTCACCCCTCCACTTT. Translated, it gives CASSQIPGQGAATPNSPLHF.